This TCR beta chain appears in the sequencing data of a study of T cell responses to AZD1222 COVID-19 vaccine. Study-wide findings and caveats: Among the donors, most were white British and more were female, and clonal diversity was possibly underestimated. Repertoires were obtained only post-peak T cell response.

This clone was counted a single time. The antigen is not known. The germline V and J ends were trimmed by 1 base and 3 bases, with 7 bases remaining between them. The CDR3 has 14 residues. The germline V gene has CDR1 SGHTA and CDR2 FQGNSA. Profiling relied on immunoSEQ multiplex PCR, and the TCRdb table lists in-frame clones only, not all of them. The data show 120,000 or so clones, more than 70% seen once. The sequence was obtained from an adult in good health. This chain connects TRBV7-2 to TRBJ2-1, with D unresolved. This specimen was peripheral blood, taken on day 0 of AZD1222 vaccination. In nucleotides, the CDR3 is TGTGCCAGCAGCTTAGTGGCCCTCTACAATGAGCAGTTCTTC. It encodes CASSLVALYNEQFF.